The present T cell receptor (beta chain) was sequenced within a study of T cell responses to AZD1222 COVID-19 vaccine. TCRdb keeps only in-frame clones here, not all; method: immunoSEQ multiplex PCR. The sample lists 150,000 or so clones; approximately 90% were seen once. Overall study results and limits: Reports say nearly half of spike-specific TCRs go after unmutated variant regions. The donors showed a predominance of white British ancestry and of females, with possible underestimation of clonal diversity. CD4 TCRs covered the whole spike, strongest at regions 160-218 and 743-854.

The CDR3 is 13 amino acids. The germline V gene has CDR1 SGHVS and CDR2 FQNEAQ. Trimming removed 7 bases at V and 4 bases at J, with 12 bases between. This clone has a handful of counts. Its matching antigen is unknown. This chain joins TRBV7-8 and TRBJ2-3; maybe TRBD2 (6 bases). The receptor was isolated from an adult in good health. This specimen was peripheral blood, taken on day 0 of AZD1222 vaccination. DNA for the CDR3: TGTGCCAGCAACCTAGCGTCCGCAGATACGCAGTATTTT. This sequence encodes CASNLASADTQYF.